This is a list of T cell receptor beta chains from one sample in a study of T-cell reconstitution after alpha-beta-depleted transplantation in children. TCRdb used MiXCR to reprocess the PCR reads, holding one entry per CDR3 protein. The sample consists of some 300,000 distinct CDR3 sequences, 9.5% to 13% of them appearing once. Sequencing used PBMCs, obtained before TCRalphabeta/CD19-depleted stem cell transplant. The receptors were sampled from a boy under two years old with acute myeloid leukemia, due to receive a stem cell transplant. Each CDR3 is given with its conserved first and last residue. A D gene is named only where the DNA matches it firmly. Rows give clone size only sometimes, using once, few, many, or a class for an expanded clone.

d_call	clone_size	j_call	v_call	cdr3_aa	cdr3_nt
TRBD2	many	TRBJ2-3	TRBV20-1	CSAPGGGSTDTQYF	TGCAGTGCCCCCGGGGGGGGGAGCACAGATACGCAGTATTTT
NA	many	TRBJ2-7	TRBV7-6	CASSFSGGSTYEQYF	TGTGCCAGCAGCTTTTCAGGGGGGAGTACCTACGAGCAGTACTTC
TRBD1	NA	TRBJ2-7	TRBV3-1	CATCQGFYPGQSSYEQYF	TGTGCCACCTGCCAAGGTTTTTATCCGGGACAGAGCTCCTACGAGCAGTACTTC
TRBD1	many	TRBJ2-7	TRBV24-1	CAAFGGTGGLYEQYF	TGTGCCGCGTTCGGGGGGACAGGGGGCCTCTACGAGCAGTACTTC
TRBD1	many	TRBJ2-4	TRBV7-3	CASSLTPLGQGLNIQYF	TGTGCCAGCAGCTTAACCCCCCTGGGACAGGGCTTAAACATTCAGTACTTC
NA	many	TRBJ2-1	TRBV24-1	CATSDRDTPQGNEQFF	TGTGCCACCAGTGATCGGGACACTCCCCAGGGCAATGAGCAGTTCTTC
TRBD2	few	TRBJ2-4	TRBV2	CASSEAREGRNIQYF	TGTGCCAGCAGTGAGGCCAGGGAGGGTCGGAACATTCAGTACTTC
TRBD2	many	TRBJ2-2	TRBV9	CASSVERGTGELFF	TGTGCCAGCAGCGTAGAGCGGGGGACCGGGGAGCTGTTTTTT
NA	many	TRBJ1-1	TRBV5-6	CASSLFVLLNTEAFF	TGTGCCAGCAGCTTGTTCGTACTCTTGAACACTGAAGCTTTCTTT
TRBD1	many	TRBJ1-4	TRBV28	CASSFAGGSEKLFF	TGTGCCAGCAGTTTCGCAGGGGGTAGTGAAAAACTGTTTTTT
NA	many	TRBJ2-1	TRBV12-3/TRBV12-4	CASREHTLSYNEQFF	TGTGCCAGCAGAGAACATACCCTCTCCTACAATGAGCAGTTCTTC
TRBD1	many	TRBJ2-2	TRBV20-1	CSASLTGFAGELFF	TGCAGTGCTAGCCTGACAGGGTTTGCCGGGGAGCTGTTTTTT
TRBD1	many	TRBJ1-4	TRBV5-1	CASSSGTGARKLFF	TGCGCCAGCAGCTCCGGGACAGGCGCGAGAAAACTGTTTTTT
NA	many	TRBJ1-1	TRBV4-1	CASTHWGNTEAFF	TGCGCCAGCACCCATTGGGGGAACACTGAAGCTTTCTTT
TRBD2	NA	TRBJ2-5	TRBV20-1	CSAVTSGSETQYF	TGCAGTGCCGTCACTAGCGGGAGTGAGACCCAGTACTTC
TRBD2	many	TRBJ2-7	TRBV5-1	CASSTPTSGGYEQYF	TGCGCCAGCAGCACTCCTACTAGCGGGGGCTACGAGCAGTACTTC